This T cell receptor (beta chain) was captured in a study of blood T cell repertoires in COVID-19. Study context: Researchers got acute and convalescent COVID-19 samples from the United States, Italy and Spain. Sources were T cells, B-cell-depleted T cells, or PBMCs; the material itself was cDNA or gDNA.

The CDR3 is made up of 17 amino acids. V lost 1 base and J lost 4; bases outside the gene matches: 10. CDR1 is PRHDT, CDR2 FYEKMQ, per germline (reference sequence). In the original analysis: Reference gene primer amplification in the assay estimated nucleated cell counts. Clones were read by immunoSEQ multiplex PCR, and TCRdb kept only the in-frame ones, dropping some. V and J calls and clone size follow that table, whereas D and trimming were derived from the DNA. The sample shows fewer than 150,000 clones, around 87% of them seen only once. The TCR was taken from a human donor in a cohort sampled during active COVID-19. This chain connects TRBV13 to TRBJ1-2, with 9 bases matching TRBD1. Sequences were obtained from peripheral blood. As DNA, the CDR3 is TGTGCCAGCAGCTTAGCAGGGACAGGGAGGGAATTCTATGGCTACACCTTC. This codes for CASSLAGTGREFYGYTF.